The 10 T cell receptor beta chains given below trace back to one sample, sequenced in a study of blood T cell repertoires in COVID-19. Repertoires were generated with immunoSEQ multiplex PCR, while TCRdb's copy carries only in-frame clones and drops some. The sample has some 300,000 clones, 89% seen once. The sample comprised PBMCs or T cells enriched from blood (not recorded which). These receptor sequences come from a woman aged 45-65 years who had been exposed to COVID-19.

Written as DNA, the CDR3 is TGTGCCAGCAGCATCGGGACAGGGGAGAATGGCTACACCTTC. Translated, it gives CASSIGTGENGYTF. The chain links TRBV7-9 to TRBJ1-2, with TRBD1 matching 10 bases. The V segment lost 5 bases and the J segment 6 bases; nucleotides outside the gene matches: 6. The CDR3 spans 14 residues. The germline V gene has CDR1 SEHNR and CDR2 FQNEAQ (reference sequence).

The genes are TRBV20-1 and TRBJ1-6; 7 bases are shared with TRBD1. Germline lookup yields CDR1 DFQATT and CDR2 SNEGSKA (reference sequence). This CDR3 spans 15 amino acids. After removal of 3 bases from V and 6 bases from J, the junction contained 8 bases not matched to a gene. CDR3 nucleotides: TGCAGTGCTAGTGAGGGGGCCGGGTTTAATTCACCCCTCCACTTT. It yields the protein CSASEGAGFNSPLHF.

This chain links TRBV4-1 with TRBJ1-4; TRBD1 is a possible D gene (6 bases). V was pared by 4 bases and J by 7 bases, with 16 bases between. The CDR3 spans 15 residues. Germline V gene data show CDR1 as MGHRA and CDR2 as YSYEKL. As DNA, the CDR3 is TGCGCCAGCAGCCTGAGTGGGGGCGCCAGTGAAAAACTGTTTTTT. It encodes CASSLSGGASEKLFF.

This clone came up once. The CDR3 is CASRVRDRATYGYTF. CDR3 in DNA: TGCGCCAGCAGGGTCCGGGACAGGGCCACCTATGGCTACACCTTC. The chain couples TRBV5-1 to TRBJ1-2, with 9 positions matching TRBD1. Trimming removed 5 bases from V and 4 bases from J; junction bases left unmatched: 9. The CDR3 extends over 15 amino acids. The V gene's germline CDR1 is SGHRS and CDR2 YFSETQ.

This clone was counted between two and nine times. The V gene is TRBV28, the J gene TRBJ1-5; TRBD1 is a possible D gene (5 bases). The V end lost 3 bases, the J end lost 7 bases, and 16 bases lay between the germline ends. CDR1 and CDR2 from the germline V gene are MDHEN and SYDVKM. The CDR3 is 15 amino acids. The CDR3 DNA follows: TGTGCCAGCAGTTTTGACAGCGGGGTGTTGCAGCCCCAGCATTTT. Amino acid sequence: CASSFDSGVLQPQHF. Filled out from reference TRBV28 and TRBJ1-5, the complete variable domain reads DVKVTQSSRYLVKRTGEKVFLECVQDMDHENMFWYRQDPGLGLRLIYFSYDVKMKEKGDIPEGYSVSREKKERFSLILESASTNQTSMYLCASSFDSGVLQPQHFGDGTRLSIL.

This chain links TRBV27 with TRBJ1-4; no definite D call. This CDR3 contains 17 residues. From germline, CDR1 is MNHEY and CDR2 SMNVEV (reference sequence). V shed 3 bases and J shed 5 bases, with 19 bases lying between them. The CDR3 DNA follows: TGTGCCAGCAGTTTGACGTCTCCGGAGATTTTCAATGAAAAACTGTTTTTT. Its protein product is CASSLTSPEIFNEKLFF.

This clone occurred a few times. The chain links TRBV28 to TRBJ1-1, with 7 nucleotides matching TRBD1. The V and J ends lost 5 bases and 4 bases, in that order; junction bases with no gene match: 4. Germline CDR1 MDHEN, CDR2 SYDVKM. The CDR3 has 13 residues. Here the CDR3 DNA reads TGTGCCAGCAGTGAGACAGGGTTCACTGAAGCTTTCTTT. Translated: CASSETGFTEAFF.

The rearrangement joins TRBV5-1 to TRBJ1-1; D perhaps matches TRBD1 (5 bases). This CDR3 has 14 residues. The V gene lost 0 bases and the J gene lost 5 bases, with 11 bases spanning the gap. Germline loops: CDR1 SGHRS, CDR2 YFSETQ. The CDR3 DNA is TGCGCCAGCAGCTTGGAATGGGGCGGAACTGAAGCTTTCTTT. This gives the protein CASSLEWGGTEAFF.

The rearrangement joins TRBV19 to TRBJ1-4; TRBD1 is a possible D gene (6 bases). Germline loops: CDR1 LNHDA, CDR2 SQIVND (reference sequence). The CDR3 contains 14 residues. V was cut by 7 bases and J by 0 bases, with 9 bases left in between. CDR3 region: CASKTGATNEKLFF. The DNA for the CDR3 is TGTGCCAGTAAGACAGGTGCAACTAATGAAAAACTGTTTTTT. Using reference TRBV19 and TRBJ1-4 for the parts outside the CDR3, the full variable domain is DGGITQSPKYLFRKEGQNVTLSCEQNLNHDAMYWYRQDPGQGLRLIYYSQIVNDFQKGDIAEGYSVSREKKESFPLTVTSAQKNPTAFYLCASKTGATNEKLFFGSGTQLSVL.

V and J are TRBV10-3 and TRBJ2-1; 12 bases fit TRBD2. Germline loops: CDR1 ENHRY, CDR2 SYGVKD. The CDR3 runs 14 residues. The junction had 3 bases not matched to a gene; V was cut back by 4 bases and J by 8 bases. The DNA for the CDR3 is TGTGCCATCAGTGCGACTAGCGGGGGTTATGAGCAGTTCTTC. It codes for CAISATSGGYEQFF.